This T cell receptor beta chain was sequenced during a study of beta chain features in type 1 diabetes. Sequenced material consisted of expressed TCRB transcripts (all of the isolated RNA was reverse transcribed). Using immunoSEQ multiplex PCR, the repertoire was profiled, and TCRdb retains in-frame clones only, with some absent. This sample yields hundreds of thousands of clones, of which roughly 15% are seen a single time; 0.023% belongs to the top ten. CDR1 is MGHRA, CDR2 YSYEKL, per germline. With 4 bases removed from V and 7 bases from J, the gap between germline ends came to 10 bases. The CDR3 runs to 13 residues.

The sequence was obtained from a woman under 30 in good health. The J gene is TRBJ2-2, the V gene TRBV4-1; D perhaps matches TRBD1 (6 bases). Sequenced input: naive CD4+ T cells from blood. The CDR3 sequence: CASSLSGVGELFF. The CDR3 DNA sequence: TGCGCCAGCAGCCTGTCAGGGGTCGGGGAGCTGTTTTTT.